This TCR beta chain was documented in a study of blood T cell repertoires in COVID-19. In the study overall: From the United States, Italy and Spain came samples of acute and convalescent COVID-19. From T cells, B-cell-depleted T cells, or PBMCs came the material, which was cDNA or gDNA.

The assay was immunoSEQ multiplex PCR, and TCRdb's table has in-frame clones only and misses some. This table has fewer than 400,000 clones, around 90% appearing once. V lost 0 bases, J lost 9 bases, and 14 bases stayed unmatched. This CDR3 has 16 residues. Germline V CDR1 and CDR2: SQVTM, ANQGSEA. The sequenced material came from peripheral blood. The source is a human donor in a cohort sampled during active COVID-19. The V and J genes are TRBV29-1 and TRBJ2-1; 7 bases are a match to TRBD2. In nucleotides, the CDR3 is TGCAGCGTTGAAGATCTAGAGGGAGGGCCCCCGGGTGAGCAGTTCTTC. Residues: CSVEDLEGGPPGEQFF.